This T cell receptor beta chain was observed in a study of B cell selection in AIRE deficiency. V lost 5 bases to trimming and J lost 4 bases, with 9 bases between them. The CDR3 sequence is 14 residues long. Per germline, CDR1 MNHEY and CDR2 SVGAGI. TCRdb's copy holds only in-frame clones and misses some; the assay was immunoSEQ multiplex PCR. This table holds about 14,000 clones, about 93% found once. Regulatory T cells were sorted as CD4+CD25hiCD127low/negative. The rearrangement links TRBV6-5 to TRBJ2-6; D remains ambiguous. The clonotype comes from a human donor with AIRE deficiency. The sequencing sample was made of Tregs sorted from PBMCs. CDR3 DNA sequence: TGTGCCAGCAGTGGTCAGGTAGGGGCCAACGTCCTGACTTTC. It codes for CASSGQVGANVLTF.